The entry below describes one T cell receptor beta chain. Its target is not known. V was clipped by 4 bases and J by 7 bases, with 19 bases between them. Germline V gene lookup returns CDR1 ENHRY and CDR2 SYGVKD. This CDR3 region has 15 residues. Authors of the study amplified TCR beta CDR3 regions from RNA transcripts. Researchers ran a first-round RT-PCR on the TCR CDR3 using the HTBI primer set. TCRdb independently ran MiXCR on the multiplex PCR reads; one entry per CDR3 protein. The sample lists around 100,000 distinct CDR3 sequences, roughly 50% seen once, with approximately 30% in the top ten. Patients were excluded for uncontrolled infection, other autoimmune disease, pregnancy or lactation. The authors obtained PBMCs from over 7.5 ml of fresh peripheral blood. These data originate in a study of T cells in Graves' hyperthyroidism and ophthalmopathy. General study points: A model of 13 V-J pairs discriminated ophthalmopathy from stable hyperthyroidism. Most thyroid-expanded clonotypes above 0.001 were also found in blood.

V and J are TRBV10-3 and TRBJ2-5; D is possibly TRBD1 or TRBD2 (7 bases each). The sequenced sample consisted of blood. This sequence originates from a man aged 40-49 years with Graves' hyperthyroidism. The CDR3 here is CAISASFVRGGTQYF. Written as DNA, the CDR3 is TGTGCCATCAGTGCGTCGTTTGTCAGGGGGGGGACCCAGTACTTC.